This TCR beta chain was retrieved from a study of OX40 agonist ivuxolimab in advanced cancers. Per the germline V gene, CDR1 is SGDLS and CDR2 is YYNGEE. V was cut by 0 bases and J by 3 bases, with 1 base left in between. The CDR3 sequence is 12 residues long. Some clones are missing from TCRdb's copy, which holds only in-frame ones; the method was immunoSEQ multiplex PCR. The sample shows more than 100,000 clones, roughly 93% of them seen only once. Specimen: CD4+ or CD8+ T cells sorted from blood, collected in a trial of the OX40 agonist ivuxolimab. The receptor was isolated from an adult with an advanced solid tumor such as melanoma, head and neck, liver or kidney cancer. The J gene is TRBJ2-1, the V gene TRBV9; D not resolved. The CDR3, as DNA: TGTGCCAGCAGCGTAGGCTACAATGAGCAGTTCTTC. It translates to CASSVGYNEQFF.